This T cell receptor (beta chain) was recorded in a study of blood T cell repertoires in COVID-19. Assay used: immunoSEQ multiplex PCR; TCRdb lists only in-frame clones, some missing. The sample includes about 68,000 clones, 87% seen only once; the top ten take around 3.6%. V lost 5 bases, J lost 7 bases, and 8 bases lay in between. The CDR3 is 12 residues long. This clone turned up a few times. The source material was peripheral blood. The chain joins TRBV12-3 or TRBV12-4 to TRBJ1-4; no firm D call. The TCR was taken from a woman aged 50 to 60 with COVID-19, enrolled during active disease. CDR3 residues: CASSLRGEKLFF. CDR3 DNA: TGTGCCAGCAGTCTTCGGGGTGAAAAACTGTTTTTT.